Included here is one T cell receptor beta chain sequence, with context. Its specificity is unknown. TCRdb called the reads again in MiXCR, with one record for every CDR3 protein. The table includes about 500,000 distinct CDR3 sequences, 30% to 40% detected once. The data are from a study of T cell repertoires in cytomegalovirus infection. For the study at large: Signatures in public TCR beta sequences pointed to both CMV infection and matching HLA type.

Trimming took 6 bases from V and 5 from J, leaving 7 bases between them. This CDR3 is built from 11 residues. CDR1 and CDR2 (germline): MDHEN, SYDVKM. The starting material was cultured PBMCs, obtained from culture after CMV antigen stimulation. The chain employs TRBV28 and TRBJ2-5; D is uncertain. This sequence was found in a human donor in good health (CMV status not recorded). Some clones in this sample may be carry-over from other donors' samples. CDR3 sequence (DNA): TGTGCCAGCAGGGGGATGGAGACCCAGTACTTC. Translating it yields CASRGMETQYF.